These 4 T cell receptor beta chains came from one sample sequenced in a study of monozygotic twins with cystic fibrosis. Sequencing used immunoSEQ multiplex PCR; TCRdb keeps in-frame clones, though not all of them. The data show around 25,000 clones, 95% to 97% seen once. Sequencing was carried out using blood. These receptors came from a girl aged 2 to 9 with cystic fibrosis.

The chain joins TRBV6-5 to TRBJ2-5, with D perhaps matching TRBD2 (6 bases). V gave up 2 bases and J gave up 5 bases, with 12 bases separating them. Germline V CDR1 and CDR2: MNHEY, SVGAGI. This CDR3 region has 14 residues. For the CDR3, the DNA is TGTGCCAGCAGTTACCCCGGGAGTAGTGAGACCCAGTACTTC. Translated, it gives CASSYPGSSETQYF.

The chain couples TRBV25-1 to TRBJ2-5; D not certain. Germline V gene lookup returns CDR1 MGHDK and CDR2 SYGVNS. Between the trimmed V and J ends, which lost 3 bases and 5 bases, there was a span of 1 base. The CDR3 contains 10 residues. The CDR3 sequence is CASSEETQYF. CDR3 sequence (DNA): TGTGCCAGCAGTGAGGAGACCCAGTACTTC.

The chain uses TRBV6-5 and TRBJ2-5; maybe TRBD1 (6 bases). Germline-derived CDR1 and CDR2 are MNHEY and SVGAGI. With 5 bases removed from V and 3 bases from J, the gap between germline ends came to 13 bases. There are 14 residues in the CDR3. The CDR3 DNA sequence: TGTGCCAGCAGTCCCTACAGGGTAGAAGAGACCCAGTACTTC. Residues: CASSPYRVEETQYF.

This chain connects TRBV7-9 to TRBJ2-2; maybe TRBD2 (6 bases). Germline lookup yields CDR1 SEHNR and CDR2 FQNEAQ (reference sequence). This CDR3 has 16 residues. Trimming stripped 1 base from V and 3 bases from J, with 12 bases between. CDR3 nucleotides: TGTGCCAGCAGCTTAGGGGTAGGAGGGCACACCGGGGAGCTGTTTTTT. Translating gives CASSLGVGGHTGELFF.